This entry is about one T cell receptor (beta chain). The target antigen is unknown. The CDR3 has 15 amino acids. Germline V CDR1 and CDR2: KGHSH, LQKENI. Between the trimmed V and J ends, which lost 4 bases and 2 bases, there was a span of 12 bases. This entry comes from a study of cytomegalovirus exposure and HLA in healthy donors. The study's findings and limits: Follow-up analysis later connected one missense variant in DCLRE1C with trimming of TCR beta V- and J-genes.

PCR amplification relied on 60 Vbeta primers (plus 13 Jbeta primers). The method was immunoSEQ multiplex PCR; TCRdb's version includes in-frame clones alone and lacks a portion of them. The sample consists of about 140,000 clones, 82% of them appearing once. The chain uses TRBV18 and TRBJ1-5, with D perhaps matching TRBD1 (5 bases). Sequenced material: PBMCs. The clonotype comes from a woman in her thirties or forties in good health and CMV-seronegative. CDR3: CASSQNPGGNQPQHF. The CDR3, as DNA: TGTGCCAGCTCACAGAACCCGGGGGGCAATCAGCCCCAGCATTTT.